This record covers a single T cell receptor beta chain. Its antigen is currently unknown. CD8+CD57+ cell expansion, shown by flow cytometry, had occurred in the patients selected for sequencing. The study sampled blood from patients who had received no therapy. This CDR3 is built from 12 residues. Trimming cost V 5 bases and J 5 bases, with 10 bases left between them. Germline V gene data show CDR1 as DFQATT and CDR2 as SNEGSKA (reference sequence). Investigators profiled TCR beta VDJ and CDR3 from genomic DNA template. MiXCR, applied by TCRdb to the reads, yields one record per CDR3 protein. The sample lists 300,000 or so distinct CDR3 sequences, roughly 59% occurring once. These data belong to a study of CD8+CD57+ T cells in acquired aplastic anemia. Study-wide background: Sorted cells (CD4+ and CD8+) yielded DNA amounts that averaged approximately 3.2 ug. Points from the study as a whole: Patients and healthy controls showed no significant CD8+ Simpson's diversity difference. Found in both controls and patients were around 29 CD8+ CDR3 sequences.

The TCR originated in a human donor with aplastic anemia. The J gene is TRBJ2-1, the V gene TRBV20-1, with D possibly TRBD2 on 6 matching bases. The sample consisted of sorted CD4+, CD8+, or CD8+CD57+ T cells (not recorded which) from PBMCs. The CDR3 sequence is CSAYGSNNEQFF. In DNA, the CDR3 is TGCAGTGCTTACGGGAGTAACAATGAGCAGTTCTTC.